This TCR beta chain derives from a study of blood T cells in healthy people across ages. Notes on the study in general: Unsorted PBMCs ruled out conclusive naive versus antigen-experienced comparison.

Alongside a J-beta primer mix, a sample-barcoded 5' primer served in a second PCR lasting roughly 6 to 12 cycles. A template-switch adaptor containing 12 random nucleotides labeled each cDNA molecule. Samples each returned at least 3 million CDR3-containing paired-end reads. TCRdb re-derived calls from the 5' RACE reads in MiXCR, one entry per CDR3 protein. The table shows 1.5 million to 2 million distinct CDR3 sequences, with about 31% occurring only once. A note on this clonotype: Antigen unknown. Sequence at one end of the junction differs from germline and may be a read error.

Germline-derived CDR1 and CDR2 are MNHEY and SVGEGT. The length of the CDR3 is 15 residues. The receptor was isolated from a woman aged 25 to 39 in good health. This chain connects TRBV6-2 or TRBV6-3 to TRBJ2-7; no reliable D call. Sequencing used blood. The CDR3 DNA follows: TGTGCCAGCAGTTACAAGCTCGACGGCTCCTACGAGCGGTACTTC. It specifies CASSYKLDGSYERYF.